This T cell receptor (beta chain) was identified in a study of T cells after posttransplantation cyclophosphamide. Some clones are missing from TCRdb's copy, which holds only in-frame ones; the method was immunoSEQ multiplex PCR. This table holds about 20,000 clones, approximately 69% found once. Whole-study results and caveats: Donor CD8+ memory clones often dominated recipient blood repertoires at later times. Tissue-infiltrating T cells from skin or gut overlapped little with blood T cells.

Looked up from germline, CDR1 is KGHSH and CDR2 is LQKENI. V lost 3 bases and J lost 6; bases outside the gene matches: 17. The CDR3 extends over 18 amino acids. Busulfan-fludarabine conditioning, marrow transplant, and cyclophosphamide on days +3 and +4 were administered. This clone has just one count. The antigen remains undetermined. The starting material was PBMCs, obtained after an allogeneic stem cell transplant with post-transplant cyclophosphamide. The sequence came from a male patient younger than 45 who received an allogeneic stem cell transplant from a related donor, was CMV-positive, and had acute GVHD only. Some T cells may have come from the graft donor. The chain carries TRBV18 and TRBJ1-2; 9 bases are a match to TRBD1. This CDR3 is CASSPLRKTQGAGDGYTF. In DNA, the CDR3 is TGTGCCAGCTCACCCCTCCGGAAGACACAGGGGGCGGGGGATGGCTACACCTTC.